Sequencing of this T cell receptor (beta chain) was carried out in a study of blood T cell repertoires in COVID-19. Study at large: Acute and convalescent COVID-19 specimens originated in the United States, Italy and Spain. Nucleic acid was either cDNA or gDNA, and it came from T cells, B-cell-depleted T cells, or PBMCs.

Original processing methods: Amplifying reference gene primers gave estimates of nucleated cell counts. Sequencing used immunoSEQ multiplex PCR; TCRdb keeps in-frame clones, though not all of them. D and trimming were read from the DNA, whereas the V and J calls and clone size are those reported in that table. Of over 55,000 clones in the sample, about 80% were seen once. The CDR3 contains 16 residues. The germline CDR1 and CDR2 sequences are SGHRS and YFSETQ. V was pared by 3 bases and J by 1 base, with 5 bases of the junction left unmatched. The sample consisted of peripheral blood. This chain joins TRBV5-1 and TRBJ2-5; TRBD2 matches 11 bases. The TCR was taken from a woman of 80 years or more with acute or convalescent COVID-19. The CDR3 DNA is TGCGCCAGCAGCTGGGGGACTAGCGGAGCCCAAGAGACCCAGTACTTC. This sequence encodes CASSWGTSGAQETQYF.